Listed below are T cell receptor beta chains from one sample, sequenced in a study of graft-versus-host responses after intestinal transplantation. No antigens are known for them. The repertoire was sequenced with immunoSEQ multiplex PCR; TCRdb's copy has only in-frame clones and lacks some. The sample lists around 84,000 clones, 80% to 85% seen once, with about 17% in the top ten. Sequenced material: unstimulated CD8+ T cells sorted from spleen or lymph node cells, taken before intestinal transplant. These TCRs come from a human donor who received an intestinal transplant. Each CDR3 is given without its conserved first and last residue. The D gene is left open where the match is weak.

- | TRBV19 | ASNHGAFTDTQY
- | TRBV9 | ASSVGSDTDTQY
- | TRBV5-1 | ASSFRDTNTEAF
TRBD2 | TRBV13 | ASSSATRTSGYEQY
TRBD2 | TRBV28 | ASSPGTSGWNTQY
TRBD1 | TRBV7-6 | ASSPTGGGIGAPRF
- | TRBV4-1 | ASSLHPVEGETQY
- | TRBV19 | ASRAGIAYEQY
- | TRBV6-4 | ASSPSNTDTQY
TRBD1 | TRBV11-1 | ASSLEGQNTDTQY
- | TRBV7-9 | ASSFYLAPYEQY
- | TRBV29-1 | SVLTGAHTEAF
- | TRBV27 | ASSLPGGTNEQF
TRBD1 | TRBV6-5 | ASSYGQGARNEQF
- | TRBV6-6 | ASSYSTDSHEQY
TRBD1 | TRBV28 | ASRLGQYSNQPQH
TRBD1 | TRBV5-4 | ASSPGQGTAEAF
- | TRBV7-3 | ASSLGTRFYNEQF
- | TRBV6-1 | ASTVVVGVQETQY
TRBD1 | TRBV5-1 | ASSLDRGQNTGELF
TRBD2 | TRBV11-2 | ASSVGGVEQY
- | TRBV25-1 | ASSPREWEKLF
- | TRBV28 | ASSLYSSYNSPLH
TRBD2 | TRBV4-1 | ASTALAGRGRTTDTQY
- | TRBV19 | ASSIDPDGPTQETQY
- | TRBV6-5 | ASSPTPPHEQF
TRBD1 | TRBV6-5 | ASSYRQGRFNGYT
- | TRBV6-5 | ASSEGAEQY
- | TRBV4-2 | ASSHRAVVNEQF
TRBD1 | TRBV7-9 | ASSLTGGTQY
TRBD1 | TRBV29-1 | SVEDVGQGPYNEQF
TRBD1 | TRBV5-1 | ASSPWDRANTEAF
TRBD2 | TRBV7-9 | ASSSLAGVRNEQF
- | TRBV7-8 | ASSLEPLMMNTDTQY
- | TRBV13 | ASSLGHSREAF
- | TRBV4-1 | ASSPGQDTEAF
- | TRBV13 | ASSSDPGRTGELF
TRBD1 | TRBV9 | ASRPGTGGGLTDTQY
- | TRBV7-3 | ASSPSGTAYEQY